This entry describes one T cell receptor (beta chain). Its antigen is not known. Under 3 months in duration, the ophthalmopathy in affected donors had moderate-to-severe activity, CAS ≥3 and NOSPECS ≥4. The study amplified TCR beta CDR3 regions using RNA transcripts. A first-round RT-PCR used HTBI primers, followed by a second-round multiplex PCR. TCRdb itself ran the multiplex PCR reads through MiXCR, one entry per CDR3 protein. The data contain hundreds of thousands of distinct CDR3 sequences, around 45% of them singletons. This entry is derived from a study of Graves' ophthalmopathy and Graves' hyperthyroidism. At the level of the study: Peripheral blood was gathered at first diagnosis, ahead of any treatment whatsoever. Findings and limits, study-wide: Classification of ophthalmopathy versus stable hyperthyroidism by a 13-signature model yielded about 90% sensitivity and approximately 80% specificity.

This CDR3 spans 14 amino acids. V was trimmed by 3 bases and J by 5 bases, leaving 13 bases between them. From germline, CDR1 is SNHLY and CDR2 FYNNEI. V gene TRBV2 combines with J gene TRBJ1-1, with D possibly TRBD1 on 6 matching bases. The source is an adult man with Graves' ophthalmopathy. The sequencing input was peripheral blood. In DNA, the CDR3 is TGTGCCAGCAGTGACACAGGGTTAGGGACTGAAGCTTTCTTT. This sequence encodes CASSDTGLGTEAFF.